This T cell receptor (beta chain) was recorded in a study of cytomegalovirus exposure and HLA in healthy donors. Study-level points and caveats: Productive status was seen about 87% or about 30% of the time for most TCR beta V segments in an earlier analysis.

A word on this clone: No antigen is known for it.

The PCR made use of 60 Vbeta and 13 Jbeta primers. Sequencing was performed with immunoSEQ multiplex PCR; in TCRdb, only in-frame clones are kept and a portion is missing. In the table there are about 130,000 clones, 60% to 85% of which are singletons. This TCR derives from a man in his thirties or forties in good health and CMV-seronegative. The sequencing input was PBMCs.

This CDR3 reads CASSELLLAAFF. The CDR3 DNA reads as TGTGCCAGCAGTGAATTGCTCTTAGCAGCTTTCTTT. V is TRBV6-1 and J is TRBJ1-1; D gene uncertain. There are 12 residues in the CDR3. Germline V lookup: CDR1 MNHNS, CDR2 SASEGT. V was pared by 2 bases and J by 10 bases, with 11 bases between.